The rows below give T cell receptor beta chains drawn from one sample of a study of shared clonotypes between healthy human individuals. Here immunoSEQ multiplex PCR was the method, and the copy in TCRdb shows in-frame clones only, minus some. The sample carries roughly 2.4 million clones, approximately 94% recorded once. Sequencing was done on a sample of naive CD4+ T cells sorted from blood. The receptors come from a man aged 18 to 30 in good health. Both conserved end residues are part of each CDR3. The order of the fields is CDR3 length, J gene, D gene, clone size, V gene, CDR3 protein, CDR3 DNA. A D gene is named only where the DNA matches it firmly. Size is stated for part of the rows, as once, few or many counts, or as a class when the clone is expanded.

17 TRBJ2-5 TRBD1 NA TRBV5-1 CASSLVRTGGVGETQYF TGCGCCAGCAGCTTGGTGCGGACAGGGGGAGTGGGAGAGACCCAGTACTTC
13 TRBJ2-7 NA NA TRBV5-1 CASSFGTTYEQYF TGCGCCAGCAGCTTCGGCACCACCTACGAGCAGTACTTC
15 TRBJ2-2 NA NA TRBV5-8 CASSSGRTITGELFF TGTGCCAGCAGCTCTGGCAGGACTATTACCGGGGAGCTGTTTTTT
11 TRBJ1-6 NA NA TRBV6-1 CASSDRGPLHF TGTGCCAGCAGTGATAGGGGCCCCCTCCACTTT
15 TRBJ1-1 TRBD1 NA TRBV5-4 CASSLGTGDNTEAFF TGTGCCAGCAGCCTAGGGACAGGGGACAACACTGAAGCTTTCTTT
13 TRBJ2-5 TRBD1 NA TRBV5-1 CASSLDRAETQYF TGCGCCAGCAGTTTGGACAGGGCTGAGACCCAGTACTTC
18 TRBJ2-2 TRBD2 NA TRBV27 CASSLSGPLAGLRGELFF TGTGCCAGCAGTTTATCGGGACCCCTAGCGGGACTAAGGGGGGAGCTGTTTTTT
14 TRBJ2-5 TRBD1 NA TRBV9 CASSSTGGPGTQYF TGTGCCAGCAGCTCCACAGGGGGACCGGGGACCCAGTACTTC
17 TRBJ1-1 NA NA TRBV11-2 CASRQTLGLTLNTEAFF TGTGCCAGCAGACAGACGTTGGGTCTAACCCTGAACACTGAAGCTTTCTTT
15 TRBJ1-6 NA NA TRBV30 CAWRPPVQRNSPLHF TGTGCCTGGAGACCCCCGGTACAGAGAAATTCACCCCTCCACTTT
14 TRBJ1-3 NA once TRBV15 CATSSLYSGNTIYF TGTGCCACCAGCTCCTTGTACTCTGGAAACACCATATATTTT
17 TRBJ2-1 NA NA TRBV25-1 CASSSPRHTRAYNEQFF TGTGCCAGCAGCTCTCCACGGCACACACGCGCCTACAATGAGCAGTTCTTC
15 TRBJ2-7 TRBD1 NA TRBV6-6 CASSTGQLRSYEQYF TGTGCCAGCAGTACGGGACAGCTCAGGTCCTACGAGCAGTACTTC
14 TRBJ2-4 TRBD2 NA TRBV10-2 CASSGTRGENIQYF TGCGCCAGCAGTGGAACTCGGGGGGAAAACATTCAGTACTTC
15 TRBJ2-2 TRBD2 NA TRBV11-2 CASSFSGSDTGELFF TGTGCCAGCAGCTTTAGCGGGAGTGACACCGGGGAGCTGTTTTTT
12 TRBJ1-2 NA NA TRBV25-1 CASSEWGRGYTF TGTGCCAGCAGTGAATGGGGGAGAGGCTACACCTTC
14 TRBJ1-4 NA once TRBV19 CASSARSFNEKLFF TGTGCCAGTAGCGCTCGTAGCTTTAATGAAAAACTGTTTTTT
12 TRBJ2-7 NA NA TRBV2 CASSDKAYEQYF TGTGCCAGCAGTGACAAAGCCTACGAGCAGTACTTC
14 TRBJ1-6 NA NA TRBV28 CASTSGSKGSPLHF TGTGCCAGCACGTCAGGGTCTAAAGGTTCACCCCTCCACTTT
13 TRBJ1-2 NA NA TRBV6-1 CASSASENYGYTF TGTGCCAGCAGCGCGTCGGAGAACTATGGCTACACCTTC
16 TRBJ2-3 NA once TRBV2 CASRKESVGRTDTQYF TGTGCCAGCAGGAAAGAAAGTGTCGGCCGCACAGATACGCAGTATTTT
16 TRBJ1-2 TRBD1 NA TRBV2 CASTPGNRDSSYGYTF TGTGCCAGCACCCCCGGCAACCGGGACAGCTCATATGGCTACACCTTC
14 TRBJ1-2 TRBD1 NA TRBV6-5 CASSYLTTGDGYTF TGTGCCAGCAGTTATCTAACGACAGGGGACGGCTACACCTTC
12 TRBJ2-7 NA once TRBV7-9 CASSLDQDEQYF TGTGCCAGCAGCTTAGACCAGGACGAGCAGTACTTC
14 TRBJ2-7 NA NA TRBV21-1 CASKTSGPTYEQYF TGTGCCAGCAAAACATCAGGCCCCACCTACGAGCAGTACTTC
17 TRBJ2-7 TRBD2 NA TRBV15 CATSRDLGTSAIYEQYF TGTGCCACCAGCAGAGATCTAGGGACTAGCGCTATCTACGAGCAGTACTTC
14 TRBJ2-5 TRBD1 NA TRBV7-9 CASSPGTGEETQYF TGTGCCAGCAGCCCCGGGACAGGGGAAGAGACCCAGTACTTC
14 TRBJ1-5 NA NA TRBV10-2 CASSESSLNQPQHF TGCGCCAGCAGTGAGTCCTCGCTCAATCAGCCCCAGCATTTT
15 TRBJ1-2 NA NA TRBV6-1 CASSAGQTSNYGYTF TGTGCCAGCAGCGCCGGACAGACCTCTAACTATGGCTACACCTTC
14 TRBJ1-4 NA NA TRBV4-1 CASSQSTGAEKLFF TGCGCCAGCAGCCAATCAACAGGAGCTGAAAAACTGTTTTTT
12 TRBJ1-4 TRBD1 few TRBV28 CASTTGTARLFF TGTGCCAGCACCACAGGGACAGCGAGACTGTTTTTT
13 TRBJ2-3 NA NA TRBV7-9 CASSIGTVATQYF TGTGCCAGCAGCATCGGCACGGTGGCTACGCAGTATTTT
13 TRBJ1-1 NA once TRBV30 CAWSVFGNTEAFF TGTGCCTGGAGTGTATTCGGGAACACTGAAGCTTTCTTT
16 TRBJ2-7 NA NA TRBV5-6 CASSLKGKLAGGEQYF TGTGCCAGCAGCTTGAAGGGGAAACTAGCAGGAGGGGAGCAGTACTTC
14 TRBJ2-7 NA NA TRBV5-5 CASSQTGGSGEQYF TGTGCCAGCAGCCAAACTGGGGGAAGTGGCGAGCAGTACTTC
14 TRBJ1-2 NA NA TRBV5-1 CASSPTPGVGGYTF TGCGCCAGCAGCCCCACCCCAGGCGTTGGTGGCTACACCTTC
16 TRBJ1-4 NA NA TRBV6-6 CASSYSGGSAYEKLFF TGTGCCAGCAGTTACTCTGGGGGCTCGGCTTATGAAAAACTGTTTTTT
16 TRBJ2-5 TRBD1 NA TRBV5-1 CASSLAGQGAGETQYF TGCGCCAGCAGCTTGGCGGGACAGGGGGCTGGGGAGACCCAGTACTTC
16 TRBJ2-2 TRBD1 NA TRBV28 CASSLTRQGRTGELFF TGTGCCAGCAGTCTTACTCGACAGGGTCGAACCGGGGAGCTGTTTTTT
16 TRBJ2-5 NA once TRBV7-9 CASSVGGSPGSETQYF TGTGCCAGCAGCGTCGGTGGGAGTCCGGGGTCCGAGACCCAGTACTTC
21 TRBJ2-1 NA once TRBV9 CASSVSMGRNTISWSYNEQFF TGTGCCAGCAGCGTCTCGATGGGACGGAACACGATATCTTGGTCCTACAATGAGCAGTTCTTC
14 TRBJ1-1 TRBD1 NA TRBV19 CASSTDRVNTEAFF TGTGCCAGTAGTACGGACAGGGTCAACACTGAAGCTTTCTTT
14 TRBJ2-2 NA NA TRBV5-4 CASRKTENTGELFF TGTGCCAGCAGGAAAACAGAGAACACCGGGGAGCTGTTTTTT
17 TRBJ2-7 NA few TRBV30 CAWSPPPRLSRTYEQYF TGTGCCTGGAGTCCACCACCTCGGCTGAGTCGGACCTACGAGCAGTACTTC
12 TRBJ2-3 NA NA TRBV19 CASGAEANTQYF TGTGCCAGTGGAGCAGAGGCAAATACGCAGTATTTT
13 TRBJ1-2 TRBD1 NA TRBV11-2 CASSLFQGGGYTF TGTGCCAGCAGCTTATTTCAGGGGGGCGGCTACACCTTC
16 TRBJ2-7 NA NA TRBV7-9 CASSYGVGGGHYEQYF TGTGCCAGCAGCTACGGCGTGGGGGGAGGCCACTACGAGCAGTACTTC
14 TRBJ2-7 TRBD2 NA TRBV18 CASSPQQTSGEQYF TGTGCCAGCTCACCCCAACAAACTAGCGGCGAGCAGTACTTC
16 TRBJ2-7 NA NA TRBV7-9 CASSLRPQGGQNEQYF TGTGCCAGCAGCTTAAGACCCCAGGGCGGGCAAAACGAGCAGTACTTC
15 TRBJ1-5 TRBD1 NA TRBV19 CASRVQGDGNQPQHF TGTGCCAGTAGGGTTCAGGGGGACGGCAATCAGCCCCAGCATTTT
15 TRBJ1-5 NA few TRBV7-2 CASSPDRLSNQPQHF TGTGCCAGCAGCCCGGACAGACTGAGCAATCAGCCCCAGCATTTT
16 TRBJ1-4 TRBD1 NA TRBV19 CASRPNDRGREEKLFF TGTGCCAGTAGGCCCAACGACAGGGGCCGTGAGGAAAAACTGTTTTTT
16 TRBJ2-2 NA NA TRBV9 CASSVFILPTTGELFF TGTGCCAGCAGCGTATTCATCCTCCCAACGACCGGGGAGCTGTTTTTT